A single sample gave rise to the 19 T cell receptor beta chains below, sequenced in a study of regulatory T cells in long-lasting Graves disease. Time point noted: newly diagnosed GD, antithyroid drugs for less than 3 months. Extracted PBMC RNA gave rise to the TCR library. Assembly of TCR beta libraries relied on iRepertoire HTBI primers together with Arm-PCR of CDR3 regions. TCRdb used MiXCR to reprocess the multiplex PCR reads, holding one entry per CDR3 protein. The sample lists under 500,000 distinct CDR3 sequences; roughly 15% were seen once. Another study also made use of these data, one on T cells in Graves' hyperthyroidism and ophthalmopathy.

Sample: peripheral blood mononuclear cells (PBMCs), taken at new diagnosis, from a patient treated with antithyroid drugs. The receptors originated from a woman aged 25 to 39 with Graves disease.

This clonotype came up a few times. This chain connects TRBV2 to TRBJ2-7; 8 nucleotides line up with TRBD1. V shed 4 bases, J shed 5 bases, and the junction held 10 bases outside the gene matches. CDR1 is SNHLY, CDR2 FYNNEI, per germline. CDR3 length: 15 residues. Here the CDR3 reads CASSVRQGSPHEQYF. The CDR3 nucleotides read TGTGCCAGCAGTGTGAGACAGGGGAGTCCCCACGAGCAGTACTTC.

Many counts were recorded for this clonotype. The rearrangement links TRBV2 to TRBJ2-3; D may match TRBD1 or TRBD2 (6 bases each). This CDR3 has 12 residues. The ends were cut back, 7 bases at V and 4 bases at J, with 9 bases in the middle. Germline loops: CDR1 SNHLY, CDR2 FYNNEI. The CDR3 loop is CASTRGADTQYF. In DNA form, the CDR3 reads TGTGCCAGCACGAGGGGGGCAGATACGCAGTATTTT.

This clonotype was recorded many times. The rearrangement uses TRBV13 and TRBJ2-5; possible D gene TRBD2, 7 bases. V gave up 5 bases and J gave up 1 base, with 14 bases separating them. The length of the CDR3 is 15 residues. Germline-derived CDR1 and CDR2 are PRHDT and FYEKMQ (reference sequence). CDR3 protein: CASSGGATVQETQYF. CDR3 sequence (DNA): TGTGCCAGCAGCGGGGGGGCGACGGTCCAAGAGACCCAGTACTTC.

This chain joins TRBV5-1 and TRBJ2-7; D not certain. V gave up 1 base and J gave up 1 base, with 9 bases separating them. CDR1 is SGHRS, CDR2 YFSETQ, per germline. This CDR3 region has 14 residues. The CDR3 sequence is CASSLFPDSYEQYF. In DNA, the CDR3 is TGCGCCAGCAGCTTGTTCCCGGATTCCTACGAGCAGTACTTC. Complete variable domain (other parts from reference TRBV5-1 and TRBJ2-7): KAGVTQTPRYLIKTRGQQVTLSCSPISGHRSVSWYQQTPGQGLQFLFEYFSETQRNKGNFPGRFSGRQFSNSRSEMNVSTLELGDSALYLCASSLFPDSYEQYFGPGTRLTVT.

The rearrangement links TRBV25-1 to TRBJ2-5; possibly TRBD2 for D (6 bases). From germline, CDR1 is MGHDK and CDR2 SYGVNS. With 1 base removed from V and 0 bases from J, the gap between germline ends came to 15 bases. The CDR3 runs to 17 residues. CDR3 nucleotides: TGTGCCAGCAGTGAATGGGGTGCGGGACGGTACCAAGAGACCCAGTACTTC. This gives the protein CASSEWGAGRYQETQYF.

This clonotype was recorded many times. The J gene is TRBJ1-1, the V gene TRBV18, with a tentative D call TRBD1 (5 bases). The ends were cut back, 6 bases at V and 4 bases at J, with 15 bases in the middle. The germline CDR1 and CDR2 sequences are KGHSH and LQKENI. CDR3 size: 14 residues. DNA for the CDR3: TGTGCCAGCTCCACCCTTGGGGGTCGCACTGAAGCTTTCTTT. Its protein product is CASSTLGGRTEAFF. The whole variable domain, filled in from reference TRBV18 and TRBJ1-1, reads NAGVMQNPRHLVRRRGQEARLRCSPMKGHSHVYWYRQLPEEGLKFMVYLQKENIIDESGMPKERFSAEFPKEGPSILRIQQVVRGDSAAYFCASSTLGGRTEAFFGQGTRLTVV.

Comments on this clonotype: A much more abundant neighbour one base away suggests this may be a read error. The V call is TRBV7-2, the J call TRBJ1-1; D is possibly TRBD1 (6 bases). Trimming pared 5 bases from V and 3 bases from J, leaving 13 bases between. Looked up from germline, CDR1 is SGHTA and CDR2 is FQGNSA. The CDR3 loop spans 14 amino acids. Here the CDR3 DNA reads TGTGCCAGCAGCCCGGACAGTGTGTACACTGAAGCTTTCTTT. This sequence encodes CASSPDSVYTEAFF.

This clonotype was counted between two and nine times. The V and J genes are TRBV10-3 and TRBJ1-2; D remains unclear. Germline CDR1 and CDR2: ENHRY and SYGVKD. Between the trimmed V and J ends, which lost 2 bases and 4 bases, there was a span of 8 bases. The length of the CDR3 is 13 residues. CDR3 sequence (DNA): TGTGCCATCAGTGAGGGGGATGGCTATGGCTACACCTTC. This translates into CAISEGDGYGYTF.

This clonotype was seen at least ten times. This chain links TRBV13 with TRBJ1-1; 7 nucleotides line up with TRBD1. This CDR3 comprises 15 residues. Germline CDR1 is PRHDT and CDR2 is FYEKMQ (reference sequence). The V gene end was trimmed by 5 bases and the J gene end by 3 bases; junction bases not matched to a gene: 9. The CDR3 here is CASSLRRGEDTEAFF. The CDR3 nucleotides read TGTGCCAGCAGCCTACGCAGGGGGGAGGACACTGAAGCTTTCTTT.

This clonotype was detected ten times or more. The chain is built from TRBV6-9 and TRBJ1-6; TRBD1 might be the D (5 bases). This CDR3 contains 16 residues. Germline CDR1 is MNHGY and CDR2 is SVAAGI. V lost 3 bases and J 9 bases, leaving 18 bases between the germline ends. CDR3 sequence (DNA): TGTGCCAGCAGTTACTCAGGACAAGCGACGGGTTCACCCCTCCACTTT. Translating it yields CASSYSGQATGSPLHF.

Worth noting for this clonotype: A much larger clone lies one base from this, so it may be a read error. The gene calls are TRBV6-2 or TRBV6-3 and TRBJ2-7, with D unresolved. Germline V gene data show CDR1 as MNHEY and CDR2 as SVGEGT. The CDR3 runs 14 residues. The CDR3 DNA reads TGTGCCAGCAGCCCGCCAAGGGTGCCACTCGAGCAGCACTTC. Its protein product is CASSPPRVPLEQHF.

CDR3 in DNA: TGCAGTGCTAGTTCCGGGTTTCAAAACTCCGGGGAGCTGTTTTTT. It codes for CSASSGFQNSGELFF. V and J are TRBV20-1 and TRBJ2-2; the D is unclear. The CDR3 contains 15 residues. The V end was cut by 3 bases, the J end by 6 bases, with 17 bases between. CDR1 is DFQATT and CDR2 is SNEGSKA in the germline V gene (reference sequence).

There are many counts of this clonotype. The chain has TRBV11-2 and TRBJ2-1, with 7 bases that match TRBD2. CDR1 is SGHAT, CDR2 FQNNGV, per germline. V was pared by 3 bases and J by 0 bases, with 11 bases of the junction left unmatched. The CDR3 has 18 residues. CDR3 nucleotides: TGTGCCAGCAGCTTCCGACCCAAAACTAGCGACTCCTACAATGAGCAGTTCTTC. It translates to CASSFRPKTSDSYNEQFF.

This clonotype was seen repeatedly, ten times or more. The V call is TRBV20-1, the J call TRBJ2-1; D possibly corresponds to TRBD1 (6 bases). Germline values: CDR1 DFQATT, CDR2 SNEGSKA (reference sequence). With 0 bases removed from V and 2 bases from J, the gap between germline ends came to 11 bases. The CDR3 spans 15 residues. DNA of the CDR3: TGCAGTGCTAGAGACACAGGGACAACCTACAATGAGCAGTTCTTC. It translates to CSARDTGTTYNEQFF.

The V gene is TRBV7-2, the J gene TRBJ2-2; D is unclear. The CDR3 length is 16 residues. V gave up 5 bases and J gave up 0 bases, with 13 bases separating them. In germline, CDR1 is SGHTA, CDR2 FQGNSA. CDR3 in DNA: TGTGCCAGCAGCCCTAGTGGAGACACGAACACCGGGGAGCTGTTTTTT. Amino acid sequence: CASSPSGDTNTGELFF.

This clonotype was observed many times. V gene TRBV6-2 or TRBV6-3 combines with J gene TRBJ2-5; a weak D match, TRBD2 (5 bases). The ends were cut back, 6 bases at V and 5 bases at J, with 13 bases in the middle. The CDR3 runs to 13 residues. In germline, CDR1 is MNHEY, CDR2 SVGEGT. In nucleotides, the CDR3 is TGTGCCAGCAGGAATATGAGGAGGGAGACCCAGTACTTC. Amino acid sequence: CASRNMRRETQYF.

This clonotype was recorded a few times. This rearrangement joins TRBV28 to TRBJ2-6, with D uncertain. CDR3 length equals 16 residues. Trimming stripped 7 bases from V and 0 bases from J, with 13 bases between. Germline V gene data show CDR1 as MDHEN and CDR2 as SYDVKM. The CDR3 protein is CASTVGYVSGANVLTF. The CDR3 DNA is TGTGCCAGCACAGTAGGGTACGTCTCTGGGGCCAACGTCCTGACTTTC.

The rearrangement uses TRBV12-3 or TRBV12-4 and TRBJ1-1; D is undetermined. The CDR3 covers 13 residues. With 1 base removed from V and 7 bases from J, the gap between germline ends came to 10 bases. This CDR3 reads CASSLGALGEAFF. CDR3 nucleotides: TGTGCCAGCAGTTTAGGGGCCCTCGGTGAAGCTTTCTTT.

The CDR3 region has the DNA TGTGCCAGCAGCTTCCGGGGAGGGGCGGGAGGGCCGTTTATCGAGCAGTACTTC. It encodes CASSFRGGAGGPFIEQYF. The rearrangement uses TRBV28 and TRBJ2-7, with 9 bases lining up with TRBD2. The V and J ends lost 6 bases and 6 bases, in that order; junction bases with no gene match: 21. Germline loops: CDR1 MDHEN, CDR2 SYDVKM. The CDR3 consists of 18 residues.